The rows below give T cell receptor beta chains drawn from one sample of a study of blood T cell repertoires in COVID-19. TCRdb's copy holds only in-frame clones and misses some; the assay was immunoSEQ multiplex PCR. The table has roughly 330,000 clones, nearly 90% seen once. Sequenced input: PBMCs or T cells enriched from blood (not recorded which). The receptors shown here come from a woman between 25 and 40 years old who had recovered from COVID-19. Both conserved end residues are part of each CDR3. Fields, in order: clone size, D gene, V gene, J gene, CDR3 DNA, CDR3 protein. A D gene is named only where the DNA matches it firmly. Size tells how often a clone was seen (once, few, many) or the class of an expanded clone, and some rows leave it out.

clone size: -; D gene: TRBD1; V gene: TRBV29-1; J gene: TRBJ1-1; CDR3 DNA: TGCAGCGAAAACAGGGGGACCACTGAAGCTTTCTTT; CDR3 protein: CSENRGTTEAFF
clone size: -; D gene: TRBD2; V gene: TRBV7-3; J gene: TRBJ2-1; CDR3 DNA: TGTGCCAGCAGCACTGATCTAGCGGAAAAGCAGTTCTTC; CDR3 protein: CASSTDLAEKQFF
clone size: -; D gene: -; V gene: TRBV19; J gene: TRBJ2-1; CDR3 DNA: TGTGCCAGTAGTATGGGCTCGAGGGCCCTCAATGAGCAGTTCTTC; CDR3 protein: CASSMGSRALNEQFF
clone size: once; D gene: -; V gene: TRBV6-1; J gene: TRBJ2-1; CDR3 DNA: TGTGCCAGCAGTGACGCGGGACTCTCCTACAATGAGCAGTTCTTC; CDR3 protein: CASSDAGLSYNEQFF
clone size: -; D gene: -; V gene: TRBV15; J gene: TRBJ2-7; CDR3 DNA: TGTGCCACCAGCAGTGGATTGGGGGGCTCCTACGAGCAGTACTTC; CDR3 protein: CATSSGLGGSYEQYF
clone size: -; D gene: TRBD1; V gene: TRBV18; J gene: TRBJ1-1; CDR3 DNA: TGTGCCAGCTCACCACTACCCAATACTCCCGGGACAGGTACCCTCATGAACACTGAAGCTTTCTTT; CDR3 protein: CASSPLPNTPGTGTLMNTEAFF
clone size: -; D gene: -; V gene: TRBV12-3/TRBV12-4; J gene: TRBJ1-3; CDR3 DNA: TGTGCCAGCAGGGGGGGGGTGAAAAACACCATATATTTT; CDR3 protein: CASRGGVKNTIYF
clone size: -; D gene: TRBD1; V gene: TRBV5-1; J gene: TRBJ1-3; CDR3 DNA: TGCGCCAGCAGCTCCGGACAGGGGGCTAGTGGAAACACCATATATTTT; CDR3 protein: CASSSGQGASGNTIYF
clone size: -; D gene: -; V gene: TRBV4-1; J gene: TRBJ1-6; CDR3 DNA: TGCGCCAGCAGCCAAGCGACAGGATATAATTCACCCCTCCACTTT; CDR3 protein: CASSQATGYNSPLHF
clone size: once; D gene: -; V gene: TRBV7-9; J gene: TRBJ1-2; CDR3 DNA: TGTGCCAGCCCAGGCTACACCTTC; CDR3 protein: CASPGYTF
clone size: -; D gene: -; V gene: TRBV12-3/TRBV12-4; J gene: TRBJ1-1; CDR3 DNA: TGTGCCAGCAGGTCTCCGAACACTGAAGCTTTCTTT; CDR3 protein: CASRSPNTEAFF
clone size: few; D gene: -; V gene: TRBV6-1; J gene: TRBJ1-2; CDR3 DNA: TGTGCCAGCAGTGAAAGCGTCAGCTTCTATGGCTACACCTTC; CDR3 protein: CASSESVSFYGYTF
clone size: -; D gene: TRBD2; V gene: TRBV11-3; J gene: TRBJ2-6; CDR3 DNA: TGTGCCAGCAGCTTAGAGTGGTCTAGCGGGGGGCAGCGTGGGGCCAACGTCCTGACTTTC; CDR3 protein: CASSLEWSSGGQRGANVLTF
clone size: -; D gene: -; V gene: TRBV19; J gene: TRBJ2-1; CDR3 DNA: TGTGCCAGTAGTATAGGTGTAGCGACCGACAATGAGCAGTTCTTC; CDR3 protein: CASSIGVATDNEQFF
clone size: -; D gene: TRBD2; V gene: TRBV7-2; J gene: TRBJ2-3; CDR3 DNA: TGTGCCAGCAGCCTTGCCTCCGGACTAGCGGGCACAGATACGCAGTATTTT; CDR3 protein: CASSLASGLAGTDTQYF
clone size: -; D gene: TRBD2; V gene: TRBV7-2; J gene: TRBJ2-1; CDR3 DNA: TGTGCCAGCAGCTTAGCGCTGGGGGGGGGAACCGGGCAGTTCTTC; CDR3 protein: CASSLALGGGTGQFF
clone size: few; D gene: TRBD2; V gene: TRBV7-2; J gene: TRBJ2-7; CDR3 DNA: TGTGCCAGCAGCCGCTCGGGGGGGGCAGCCTACGAGCAGTACTTC; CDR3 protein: CASSRSGGAAYEQYF
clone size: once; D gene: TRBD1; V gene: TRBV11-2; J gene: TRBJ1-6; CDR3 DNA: TGTGCCAGCAGCTTAGAAGACAGGGATAATTCACCCCTCCACTTT; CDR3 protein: CASSLEDRDNSPLHF
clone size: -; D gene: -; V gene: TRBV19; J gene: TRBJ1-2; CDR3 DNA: TGTGCCAGTAGTATAGATCTGGGCTCTTGGGGCTACACCTTC; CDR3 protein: CASSIDLGSWGYTF
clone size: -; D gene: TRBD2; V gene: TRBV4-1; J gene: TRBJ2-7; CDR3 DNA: TGCGCCAGCAGCCAAGATGGGCGCTGGCGGGGGTTACACGAGCAGTACTTC; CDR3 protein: CASSQDGRWRGLHEQYF
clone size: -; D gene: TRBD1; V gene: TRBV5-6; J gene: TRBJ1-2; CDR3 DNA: TGTGCCAGCAGGGACGACGACAGGGGAGGGGACTATGGCTACACCTTC; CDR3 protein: CASRDDDRGGDYGYTF
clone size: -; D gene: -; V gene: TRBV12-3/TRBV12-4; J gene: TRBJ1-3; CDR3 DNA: TGTGCGGGCAGCGGGGGGTTCGGGAACACCATATATTTT; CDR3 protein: CAGSGGFGNTIYF
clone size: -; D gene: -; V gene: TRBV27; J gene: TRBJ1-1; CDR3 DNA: TGTGCCAGCAGTTTAGAGGGCCCCGTGATGAACACTGAAGCTTTCTTT; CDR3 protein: CASSLEGPVMNTEAFF
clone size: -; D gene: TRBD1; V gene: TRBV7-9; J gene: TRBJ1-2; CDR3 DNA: TGTGCCAGCAGCACTACAGGGGGCATGGGCTACACCTTC; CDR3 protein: CASSTTGGMGYTF